One and the same sample provided the 14 T cell receptor beta chains below, sequenced in a study of blood T cell repertoires in COVID-19. Clones were read by immunoSEQ multiplex PCR, and TCRdb kept only the in-frame ones, dropping some. The data contain about 210,000 clones, about 86% of them singletons. Specimen: PBMCs or T cells enriched from blood (not recorded which). These receptors originate from a woman between 50 and 59 years old with acute COVID-19.

The CDR3 spells CASRPRQGASTEAFF. The CDR3 DNA is TGTGCCAGCAGGCCTAGACAGGGGGCGAGTACTGAAGCTTTCTTT. This sequence joins TRBV7-2 and TRBJ1-1; 10 bases agree with TRBD1. The CDR3 spans 15 residues. CDR1 SGHTA and CDR2 FQGNSA come from the germline V gene. After removal of 6 bases from V and 5 bases from J, the junction contained 9 bases not matched to a gene.

The chain joins TRBV5-5 to TRBJ1-6; 8 nucleotides agree with TRBD1. Per germline, CDR1 SGHKS and CDR2 YYEKEE (reference sequence). The CDR3 is 15 amino acids. V was clipped by 3 bases and J by 11 bases; unmatched bases: 10. The CDR3 DNA sequence: TGTGCCAGCAGCTCGGACAGGGTCGAGGCGGCACCCCTCCACTTT. Its protein is CASSSDRVEAAPLHF.

The chain couples TRBV3-1 (or the pseudogene TRBV3-2) to TRBJ1-1; maybe TRBD1 (6 bases). The length of the CDR3 is 13 residues. Germline loops: CDR1 LGHDT, CDR2 YNNKEL (reference sequence). V shed 7 bases and J shed 0 bases, with 9 bases lying between them. The CDR3 region has the DNA TGTGCCAGCACCTCAGGGGTGAACACTGAAGCTTTCTTT. Translated, it gives CASTSGVNTEAFF.

The chain recombines TRBV18 with TRBJ1-5; D possibly corresponds to TRBD1 (6 bases). V gave up 4 bases and J gave up 1 base, with 14 bases separating them. Germline loops: CDR1 KGHSH, CDR2 LQKENI. The CDR3 length is 16 residues. CDR3 in amino acids: CASSQQGTGSNQPQHF. Here the CDR3 DNA reads TGTGCCAGCTCACAGCAAGGAACAGGGAGCAATCAGCCCCAGCATTTT.

A word on this clone: Germline is not matched at one junction end, which may reflect a read error. The genes are TRBV7-9 and TRBJ1-2; tentatively, D is TRBD1 (6 bases). This CDR3 region has 12 residues. Germline V lookup: CDR1 SEHNR, CDR2 FQNEAQ (reference sequence). Written as DNA, the CDR3 is TGTGCCAGCAGACCCACAGGGTCCTGGCAGGGCTTC. It translates to CASRPTGSWQGF.

The V gene is TRBV7-2, the J gene TRBJ2-7; 8 nucleotides agree with TRBD2. The CDR3 consists of 16 residues. From germline, CDR1 is SGHTA and CDR2 FQGNSA. V was clipped by 1 base and J by 5 bases; unmatched bases: 10. The CDR3 coding sequence is TGTGCCAGCAGCTTAGTTCGGCTAGCGGGTCACCACGAGCAGTACTTC. It translates to CASSLVRLAGHHEQYF.

V gene TRBV19 combines with J gene TRBJ2-4; no clear D gene. The CDR3 runs to 14 residues. CDR1 is LNHDA and CDR2 is SQIVND in the germline V gene (reference sequence). With 2 bases removed from V and 1 base from J, the gap between germline ends came to 6 bases. CDR3 sequence reads: CASSISRAKNIQYF. In DNA form, the CDR3 reads TGTGCCAGTAGTATATCGAGGGCCAAAAACATTCAGTACTTC.

The chain uses TRBV6-6 and TRBJ2-4; weak D call: TRBD1 (6 bases). Germline CDR1 and CDR2: MNHNY and SVGAGI (reference sequence). The CDR3 runs 20 residues. V gave up 6 bases and J gave up 1 base, with 28 bases separating them. The DNA of the CDR3 is TGTGCCAGCAGCAGTGCTGTCAGGGGAGATTGGGGTGAGGCCAAAAACATTCAGTACTTC. Translation: CASSSAVRGDWGEAKNIQYF.

The chain links TRBV7-8 to TRBJ2-1; TRBD2 matches at 9 bases. V shed 0 bases and J 5 bases; nucleotides not matched to a gene: 5. There are 16 residues in the CDR3. CDR1 and CDR2 (germline): SGHVS, FQNEAQ. CDR3: CASSLAPSGNNNEQFF. The CDR3 DNA reads as TGTGCCAGCAGCTTAGCCCCTAGCGGGAATAACAATGAGCAGTTCTTC.

This clone was detected once. The DNA of the CDR3 is TGTGCCAGTGAATCGGGACAGGCCCTCGAGCAGTACTTC. Amino acid sequence: CASESGQALEQYF. The gene calls are TRBV28 and TRBJ2-7, with 8 bases that match TRBD1. This CDR3 contains 13 residues. In germline, CDR1 is MDHEN, CDR2 SYDVKM. Germline trimming cut 9 bases from V and 6 bases from J; bases unmatched to any gene: 10.

The chain combines TRBV18 with TRBJ2-7; 12 bases align to TRBD2. CDR3 size: 19 residues. Germline values: CDR1 KGHSH, CDR2 LQKENI. With V trimmed by 3 bases and J by 4 bases, 16 bases remained unmatched. The CDR3 reads CASSPGASGRASSPYEQYF. The CDR3 DNA is TGTGCCAGCTCACCCGGGGCTAGCGGGAGGGCCAGTAGCCCTTACGAGCAGTACTTC.

The rearrangement links TRBV18 to TRBJ2-1; D gene unclear. Trimming left V 2 bases short and J 5 bases short, with 10 bases between. The CDR3 runs to 14 residues. Germline V CDR1 and CDR2: KGHSH, LQKENI. CDR3 nucleotide sequence: TGTGCCAGCTCACCAGATCTGGCCGACAATGAGCAGTTCTTC. It is translated as CASSPDLADNEQFF.

The CDR3 DNA is TGTGCCAGCAGCCCGGGGAGGAACGAAAAACTGTTTTTT. Protein sequence: CASSPGRNEKLFF. The chain is built from TRBV7-9 and TRBJ1-4; D uncertain. From germline, CDR1 is SEHNR and CDR2 FQNEAQ (reference sequence). Trimming removed 5 bases from V and 8 bases from J, with 12 bases in between. CDR3 length: 13 amino acids. Supplemented by reference TRBV7-9 and TRBJ1-4, the full variable domain reads DTGVSQNPRHKITKRGQNVTFRCDPISEHNRLYWYRQTLGQGPEFLTYFQNEAQLEKSRLLSDRFSAERPKGSFSTLEIQRTEQGDSAMYLCASSPGRNEKLFFGSGTQLSVL.

The chain joins TRBV6-5 to TRBJ1-2; TRBD1 aligns across 7 bases. V lost 7 bases, J lost 12 bases, and 11 bases stayed unmatched. The CDR3 is 12 residues long. The V gene's germline CDR1 is MNHEY and CDR2 SVGAGI. The CDR3 region has the DNA TGTGCCAGCACCGAGGGCACAGGGGCGCACACCTTC. Translated: CASTEGTGAHTF.